Each of the 30 T cell receptor beta chains below was sequenced from the same sample in a study of spatial heterogeneity in lung cancer. No antigen has been identified for these receptors. TCRdb reprocessed the 5' RACE reads with MiXCR, giving one entry per CDR3 protein. Counted here are 14,000 or so distinct CDR3 sequences, about 4.5% occurring once; the ten biggest clones make up 18%. As for time point: sample taken at primary tumor resection. Study results and caveats: Mutation counts in tumors were tracked by counts of expanded intratumoral alpha and beta TCRs.

This material consisted of lung tumor tissue, taken at surgery. These receptors came from a female donor with early-stage non-small cell lung cancer.

This clonotype appeared many times. The chain uses TRBV12-3 or TRBV12-4 and TRBJ1-5; tentative D call: TRBD1 (5 bases). This CDR3 is 14 amino acids long. The ends were cut back, 4 bases at V and 3 bases at J, with 10 bases in the middle. As DNA, the CDR3 is TGTGCCAGCAGTTCGGGACTGCCCAATCAGCCCCAGCATTTT. Translated: CASSSGLPNQPQHF.

The sample holds many counts of this clonotype. The chain links TRBV5-1 to TRBJ1-1; D is undetermined. The germline CDR1 and CDR2 sequences are SGHRS and YFSETQ. With 5 bases removed from V and 0 bases from J, the gap between germline ends came to 11 bases. The CDR3 extends over 14 amino acids. The CDR3 DNA reads as TGCGCCAGCAGATCCGCCGGGATGAACACTGAAGCTTTCTTT. It specifies CASRSAGMNTEAFF.

This clonotype was seen repeatedly, ten times or more. The chain recombines TRBV7-2 with TRBJ1-1; a weak D match, TRBD1 (5 bases). The CDR3 runs to 12 residues. The V gene's germline CDR1 is SGHTA and CDR2 FQGNSA. V lost 4 bases, J lost 5 bases, and 8 bases lay in between. The CDR3 region is CASSWGRTEAFF. CDR3 in DNA: TGTGCCAGCAGCTGGGGGAGAACTGAAGCTTTCTTT.

Many counts were recorded for this clonotype. This chain uses TRBV2 with TRBJ1-4, with 8 bases matching TRBD1. The CDR3 sequence is 14 residues long. Germline V lookup: CDR1 SNHLY, CDR2 FYNNEI. The V gene end was trimmed by 5 bases and the J gene end by 8 bases; junction bases not matched to a gene: 7. The CDR3 region is CASSPDRGNEKLFF. CDR3 nucleotide sequence: TGTGCCAGCAGTCCCGACAGGGGCAACGAAAAACTGTTTTTT.

This clonotype has just a few counts. The chain couples TRBV6-6 to TRBJ2-1; 8 nucleotides align to TRBD2. Losses at the gene ends were 8 bases for V and 2 bases for J; bases not matched to a gene: 14. This CDR3 has 17 amino acids. CDR1 MNHNY and CDR2 SVGAGI come from the germline V gene (reference sequence). The CDR3 here is CASSQTTSGITYNEQFF. Here the CDR3 DNA reads TGTGCCAGCTCCCAAACAACTAGCGGTATTACCTACAATGAGCAGTTCTTC.

This clonotype has just a few counts. V gene TRBV2 combines with J gene TRBJ1-5; no definite D call. The V gene lost 7 bases and the J gene lost 0 bases, with 7 bases spanning the gap. The CDR3 is made up of 13 amino acids. Germline V gene sequence: CDR1 SNHLY, CDR2 FYNNEI. The chain's CDR3 is CASKQNSNQPQHF. The DNA of the CDR3 is TGTGCCAGCAAGCAGAATAGCAATCAGCCCCAGCATTTT.

This clonotype ranks as medium-sized (0.01 to 0.1%). The chain recombines TRBV12-3 or TRBV12-4 with TRBJ2-1; TRBD2 matches 10 bases. This CDR3 comprises 17 residues. V lost 5 bases to trimming and J lost 4 bases; unmatched junction nucleotides: 11. The CDR3 region has the DNA TGTGCCAGCAGTCCCTATAGCGGGGGGCAGCTTTACAATGAGCAGTTCTTC. Translating it yields CASSPYSGGQLYNEQFF.

The sample holds many counts of this clonotype. The chain employs TRBV24-1 and TRBJ2-3; D uncertain. The ends were cut back, 5 bases at V and 6 bases at J, with 17 bases in the middle. Germline-derived CDR1 and CDR2 are KGHDR and SFDVKD. The CDR3 covers 15 residues. This CDR3 reads CATSAPRTNYDTQYF. The DNA for the CDR3 is TGTGCCACCAGTGCTCCTAGGACCAACTACGATACGCAGTATTTT.

This clonotype was detected ten times or more. This rearrangement joins TRBV11-2 to TRBJ2-4; 7 bases are shared with TRBD2. The CDR3 runs 12 residues. The V and J ends lost 1 base and 12 bases, in that order; junction bases with no gene match: 3. Germline lookup yields CDR1 SGHAT and CDR2 FQNNGV. DNA of the CDR3: TGTGCCAGCAGCTTAGCGGGGGGAGGTCAGTACTTC. The encoded protein is CASSLAGGGQYF.

This clonotype showed up many times. The J gene is TRBJ2-7, the V gene TRBV4-2; a possible D gene is TRBD1 (6 bases). This CDR3 is built from 15 residues. The V gene's germline CDR1 is LGHNA and CDR2 YNFKEQ. V was clipped by 2 bases and J by 3 bases, with 14 bases between them. The CDR3 DNA is TGTGCCAGCAGCCAACCTGACAGGTTTAACTACGAGCAGTACTTC. Translated: CASSQPDRFNYEQYF.

The sample holds many counts of this clonotype. V usage is TRBV6-6 and J usage is TRBJ2-3, with 7 bases fitting TRBD2. This CDR3 is 14 amino acids long. The trim removed 5 bases at V and 2 bases at J, leaving 4 bases unmatched. Germline V gene sequence: CDR1 MNHNY, CDR2 SVGAGI (reference sequence). The CDR3 is CASSSSGPTDTQYF. In nucleotides, the CDR3 is TGTGCCAGCAGTAGTAGCGGGCCCACAGATACGCAGTATTTT.

In its sample, this clonotype ranks as medium-sized. CDR3 sequence: CASSFKNEQYF. In nucleotides, the CDR3 is TGTGCCAGCAGCTTCAAGAACGAGCAGTACTTC. V gene TRBV7-2 combines with J gene TRBJ2-7; no clear D gene. Trimming shortened V by 3 bases and J by 5 bases, and 5 bases separated the two germline ends. Germline CDR1 reads SGHTA; CDR2 reads FQGNSA. The CDR3 length is 11 residues.

This clonotype was detected many times. The genes are TRBV20-1 and TRBJ2-5; D is perhaps TRBD2 (7 bases). Looked up from germline, CDR1 is DFQATT and CDR2 is SNEGSKA (reference sequence). CDR3 length equals 16 residues. V was clipped by 1 base and J by 6 bases, with 21 bases between them. In DNA, the CDR3 is TGCAGTGCTAGAGCCCCCTTTAGGGGGGGAGGTCAGACCCAGTACTTC. It specifies CSARAPFRGGGQTQYF.

The table lists this clonotype with many counts. This chain uses TRBV30 with TRBJ2-3, with TRBD2 identical over 8 bases. CDR3 length: 14 residues. The trim removed 6 bases at V and 4 bases at J, leaving 9 bases unmatched. Germline V gives CDR1 GTSNPN, CDR2 SVGIG (reference sequence). CDR3 DNA: TGTGCCTGCCTTCTTAGCGGGGCCTCAGATACGCAGTATTTT. Encoded protein: CACLLSGASDTQYF.

This clonotype was found many times. The chain combines TRBV12-3 or TRBV12-4 with TRBJ2-3; unclear D gene. V lost 0 bases and J 9 bases, leaving 16 bases between the germline ends. The CDR3 has 15 amino acids. The CDR3 DNA follows: TGTGCCAGCAGTTTAGCTCAATTTGGGGTCGTAACGCAGTATTTT. This codes for CASSLAQFGVVTQYF.

This clonotype has ten or more counts. The CDR3 loop is CASSGAYGNNEQFF. CDR3 sequence (DNA): TGTGCCAGCAGTGGAGCTTACGGAAACAATGAGCAGTTCTTC. V usage is TRBV25-1 and J usage is TRBJ2-1; no definite D call. Trimming took 4 bases from V and 5 from J, leaving 12 bases between them. Germline V gives CDR1 MGHDK, CDR2 SYGVNS. CDR3 length equals 14 residues.

The sample holds many counts of this clonotype. The chain carries TRBV6-1 and TRBJ1-4; D is unclear. CDR1 is MNHNS, CDR2 SASEGT, per germline. This CDR3 region has 15 residues. V gave up 7 bases and J gave up 2 bases, with 14 bases separating them. CDR3 in amino acids: CASKLQWATNEKLFF. The CDR3, as DNA: TGTGCCAGCAAATTACAGTGGGCGACTAATGAAAAACTGTTTTTT.

This clonotype was detected many times. The chain recombines TRBV5-3 with TRBJ1-2; tentative D call: TRBD1 (5 bases). TRBV5-3 is designated an ORF whose function remains uncertain. The CDR3 is 15 amino acids. Between the trimmed V and J ends, which lost 4 bases and 3 bases, there was a span of 16 bases. CDR3 loop: CARSAGRQNHYGYTF. CDR3 nucleotides: TGTGCCAGAAGCGCCGGGAGACAGAACCACTATGGCTACACCTTC.

This clonotype has at least ten counts. The chain is built from TRBV4-1 and TRBJ2-7, with 10 positions matching TRBD1. The CDR3 spans 18 residues. The V gene's germline CDR1 is MGHRA and CDR2 YSYEKL. The trim removed 2 bases at V and 3 bases at J, leaving 13 bases unmatched. The DNA of the CDR3 is TGCGCCAGCAGCCAAAAACTCCTTGTTGGACAGGGGGGCTACGAGCAGTACTTC. Amino acid sequence: CASSQKLLVGQGGYEQYF.

This clonotype has ten or more counts. This chain connects TRBV10-3 to TRBJ1-2; TRBD1 matches 8 bases. From germline, CDR1 is ENHRY and CDR2 SYGVKD. The CDR3 contains 14 residues. The junction had 6 bases not matched to a gene; V was cut back by 5 bases and J by 4 bases. CDR3 in amino acids: CAISSGGLPYGYTF. In DNA, the CDR3 is TGTGCCATCAGTTCAGGGGGCTTACCCTATGGCTACACCTTC.

Ten or more counts support this clonotype. The chain carries TRBV6-5 and TRBJ1-5, with D perhaps TRBD1 (5 bases). V lost 6 bases and J 0 bases, leaving 6 bases between the germline ends. This CDR3 has 13 amino acids. Per the germline V gene, CDR1 is MNHEY and CDR2 is SVGAGI. CDR3 nucleotide sequence: TGTGCCAGCAGGAGGGGTAGCAATCAGCCCCAGCATTTT. Protein product: CASRRGSNQPQHF.

Many counts were recorded for this clonotype. The V and J genes are TRBV2 and TRBJ1-4; D is possibly TRBD1 (6 bases). V was trimmed by 6 bases and J by 4 bases, leaving 12 bases between them. Per the germline V gene, CDR1 is SNHLY and CDR2 is FYNNEI. The CDR3 is 14 residues long. CDR3 protein: CASRKDSYNEKLFF. CDR3 nucleotide sequence: TGTGCCAGCAGGAAGGACAGCTATAATGAAAAACTGTTTTTT.

In the case of this clonotype: Given a much more abundant clone one base away, this may be a read error. The chain links TRBV7-2 to TRBJ1-5; D gene uncertain. The CDR3 is made up of 14 amino acids. Germline V gene lookup returns CDR1 SGHTA and CDR2 FQGNSA. As DNA, the CDR3 is TGTGCCAGCAGCTTAGCGGGTATCGATCACCCCCAGCATTTT. The encoded protein is CASSLAGIDHPQHF.

Ten or more counts support this clonotype. The chain recombines TRBV27 with TRBJ2-2; no firm D call. The CDR3 is 14 amino acids. Between the trimmed V and J ends, which lost 2 bases and 3 bases, there was a span of 7 bases. Germline CDR1 reads MNHEY; CDR2 reads SMNVEV (reference sequence). For the CDR3, the DNA is TGTGCCAGCAGTTTAGACCTTTACACCGGGGAGCTGTTTTTT. Amino acid sequence: CASSLDLYTGELFF.

In its sample, this clonotype ranks as large. V and J are TRBV12-3 or TRBV12-4 and TRBJ1-3; tentatively, D is TRBD1 (6 bases). This CDR3 is built from 14 residues. Deletions cut 5 bases from V and 4 bases from J, with 12 bases between. CDR3 DNA: TGTGCCAGCAGTAAGACAGGAAGAGGAAACACCATATATTTT. Residues: CASSKTGRGNTIYF.

This clonotype was recorded at least ten times. This sequence joins TRBV19 and TRBJ2-5, with a weak D call TRBD2 (6 bases). This CDR3 is built from 13 residues. With 5 bases removed from V and 1 base from J, the gap between germline ends came to 8 bases. Germline-derived CDR1 and CDR2 are LNHDA and SQIVND (reference sequence). For the CDR3, the DNA is TGTGCCAGTAGTGGAGGGTTCCAAGAGACCCAGTACTTC. Translation gives CASSGGFQETQYF.

This clonotype showed up many times. CDR3 DNA sequence: TGCGCCAGCAGCGGGACTAGCCAGGATACGCAGTATTTT. Translated, it gives CASSGTSQDTQYF. V is TRBV5-1 and J is TRBJ2-3, with 9 bases fitting TRBD2. J lost 6 bases, V lost 4 bases, and 3 bases had no gene match. The length of the CDR3 is 13 residues. Germline V gives CDR1 SGHRS, CDR2 YFSETQ.

This clonotype was seen repeatedly, ten times or more. This rearrangement joins TRBV4-3 to TRBJ1-4; the D gene is possibly TRBD1 (6 bases). The CDR3 sequence is 14 residues long. The germline V and J ends were trimmed by 4 bases and 3 bases, with 9 bases remaining between them. Germline CDR1 LGHNA, CDR2 YSLEER. This chain's CDR3 is CASSPTGPNEKLFF. Written as DNA, the CDR3 is TGCGCCAGCAGCCCGACAGGCCCTAATGAAAAACTGTTTTTT.

This clonotype was counted at least ten times. The rearrangement links TRBV12-3 or TRBV12-4 to TRBJ1-1, with D unresolved. Trimming pared 3 bases from V and 0 bases from J, leaving 11 bases between. This CDR3 spans 15 amino acids. The CDR3 bases are TGTGCCAGCAGTTTTGAAAGCCGCATGAACACTGAAGCTTTCTTT. This gives the protein CASSFESRMNTEAFF.

At least ten counts were recorded for this clonotype. The V gene is TRBV25-1, the J gene TRBJ2-2, with no clear D. Germline V gene sequence: CDR1 MGHDK, CDR2 SYGVNS. The CDR3 totals 15 residues. Trimming left V 6 bases short and J 5 bases short, with 16 bases between. This CDR3 reads CASRSEALVTGELFF. DNA of the CDR3: TGTGCCAGCAGGAGTGAGGCGTTAGTGACCGGGGAGCTGTTTTTT.